These 18 T cell receptor beta chains originate from one sample sequenced in a study of OX40 agonist ivuxolimab in advanced cancers. Clones were sequenced by immunoSEQ multiplex PCR, and TCRdb holds only the in-frame ones, with some missing. Of just over 90,000 clones detected, about 92% appear once; the ten largest clones hold 3% to 3.5%. The input for sequencing was CD4+ or CD8+ T cells sorted from blood, taken in a trial of the OX40 agonist ivuxolimab. The receptors here all came from an adult with an advanced solid tumor such as melanoma, head and neck, liver or kidney cancer.

This sequence joins TRBV10-1 and TRBJ2-7, with unresolved D. V lost 6 bases to trimming and J lost 3 bases, with 3 bases between them. The CDR3 totals 10 residues. The V gene's germline CDR1 is WNHNN and CDR2 SYGVQD (reference sequence). The CDR3 DNA reads TGCGCCAGCAGCCACTACGAGCAGTACTTC. Residues: CASSHYEQYF.

This sequence joins TRBV27 and TRBJ2-7; the D gene is possibly TRBD2 (5 bases). The germline V and J ends were trimmed by 5 bases and 3 bases, with 14 bases remaining between them. This CDR3 has 14 amino acids. The germline gives CDR1 MNHEY, CDR2 SMNVEV (reference sequence). CDR3 sequence: CASSPRVANYEQYF. CDR3 sequence (DNA): TGTGCCAGCAGTCCCCGAGTAGCGAACTACGAGCAGTACTTC.

The chain joins TRBV2 to TRBJ1-2; no clear D. This CDR3 comprises 12 residues. V lost 7 bases and J 1 base, leaving 7 bases between the germline ends. The germline CDR1 and CDR2 sequences are SNHLY and FYNNEI. This chain's CDR3 is CASMRDNYGYTF. Here the CDR3 DNA reads TGTGCCAGCATGAGGGATAACTATGGCTACACCTTC.

The rearrangement uses TRBV4-1 and TRBJ2-1, with 7 bases matching TRBD2. Germline assignment: CDR1 MGHRA and CDR2 YSYEKL. V lost 0 bases to trimming and J lost 3 bases; unmatched junction nucleotides: 2. The CDR3 covers 15 residues. The CDR3 sequence is CASSQDGDYYNEQFF. DNA of the CDR3: TGCGCCAGCAGCCAAGACGGGGACTACTACAATGAGCAGTTCTTC.

This clone was detected only once. The genes are TRBV11-3 and TRBJ2-2; D gene ambiguous. Germline V gene lookup returns CDR1 SGHNT and CDR2 YENEEA. The CDR3 runs to 13 residues. The V end lost 5 bases, the J end lost 2 bases, and 6 bases lay between the germline ends. The CDR3 sequence: CASSPRNTGELFF. The CDR3 DNA reads TGTGCCAGCAGCCCCCGCAACACCGGGGAGCTGTTTTTT.

The chain carries TRBV7-8 and TRBJ1-2; possible D gene TRBD1, 6 bases. Germline CDR1 is SGHVS and CDR2 is FQNEAQ. The CDR3 has 16 amino acids. V was cut by 1 base and J by 4 bases, with 16 bases left in between. The CDR3 DNA follows: TGTGCCAGCAGCTTAGAGTTACAGACAGGCCTCTATGGCTACACCTTC. Residues: CASSLELQTGLYGYTF.

The J gene is TRBJ2-1, the V gene TRBV11-2; 11 bases fit TRBD1. CDR3 size: 17 residues. J was trimmed by 4 bases and V by 4 bases; bases with no gene match: 9. Germline loops: CDR1 SGHAT, CDR2 FQNNGV. The DNA of the CDR3 is TGTGCCAGCAGCTCAAGGGACAGGGGGGGACCATACAATGAGCAGTTCTTC. It encodes CASSSRDRGGPYNEQFF.

The chain employs TRBV6-1 and TRBJ1-1; D is unclear. The length of the CDR3 is 13 residues. Germline CDR1 MNHNS, CDR2 SASEGT. V was clipped by 2 bases and J by 8 bases, with 12 bases between them. This CDR3 reads CASSELGSGEAFF. CDR3 nucleotide sequence: TGTGCCAGCAGTGAATTGGGCTCCGGGGAAGCTTTCTTT.

V usage is TRBV6-5 and J usage is TRBJ2-7; D gene uncertain. The CDR3 is 12 residues long. Germline assignment: CDR1 MNHEY and CDR2 SVGAGI. V lost 6 bases and J lost 2, with 8 bases in between. CDR3 residues: CASRPGTYEQYF. CDR3 nucleotide sequence: TGTGCCAGCAGACCTGGAACCTACGAGCAGTACTTC.

The chain couples TRBV18 to TRBJ2-7; 8 bases match TRBD2. The V segment lost 3 bases and the J segment 7 bases; nucleotides outside the gene matches: 8. There are 14 residues in the CDR3. Germline CDR1 KGHSH, CDR2 LQKENI. The CDR3 nucleotides are TGTGCCAGCTCACCGAGAGCGGGAGTGGAGGAGCAGTACTTC. Its translation is CASSPRAGVEEQYF.

The J gene is TRBJ1-3, the V gene TRBV5-6; D ambiguous. Trimming cost V 3 bases and J 0 bases, with 10 bases left between them. The CDR3 spans 15 residues. Looked up from germline, CDR1 is SGHDT and CDR2 is YYEEEE. The CDR3 DNA is TGTGCCAGCAGCTCCGGACTGATCTCTGGAAACACCATATATTTT. It yields the protein CASSSGLISGNTIYF.

This clone was observed a handful of times. This chain uses TRBV10-1 with TRBJ1-1; D is uncertain. V was pared by 0 bases and J by 2 bases, with 7 bases between. CDR3 length: 14 residues. Germline values: CDR1 WNHNN, CDR2 SYGVQD (reference sequence). CDR3 in amino acids: CASSESGRNTEAFF. Here the CDR3 DNA reads TGCGCCAGCAGTGAGTCAGGCAGAAACACTGAAGCTTTCTTT.

This clone was seen only a few times. The rearrangement links TRBV4-1 to TRBJ1-1; D gene uncertain. Germline V CDR1 and CDR2: MGHRA, YSYEKL. The CDR3 runs to 14 residues. Between the trimmed V and J ends, which lost 3 bases and 1 base, there was a span of 9 bases. The CDR3 region is CASSQSGQNTEAFF. The CDR3 DNA follows: TGCGCCAGCAGCCAGAGTGGGCAGAACACTGAAGCTTTCTTT.

The V gene is TRBV23-1, the J gene TRBJ2-7, with D unresolved. TRBV23-1 is assigned to the ORF class and has an uncertain function. V was clipped by 11 bases and J by 2 bases, with 19 bases between them. The length of the CDR3 is 14 residues. The DNA of the CDR3 is TGCGCCGGTTTTAAGGAAGACGTCCCCTACGAGCAGTACTTC. Its translation: CAGFKEDVPYEQYF.

The chain is built from TRBV7-9 and TRBJ2-5; maybe TRBD2 (6 bases). Germline V gene data show CDR1 as SEHNR and CDR2 as FQNEAQ (reference sequence). Trimming cost V 2 bases and J 5 bases, with 12 bases left between them. The CDR3 contains 14 residues. CDR3 nucleotide sequence: TGTGCCAGCAGCTTAACAACTAGCTATGAGACCCAGTACTTC. Protein: CASSLTTSYETQYF.

CDR3 protein: CASRGRHPDQGSNQPQHF. The CDR3 DNA reads TGTGCCAGTCGTGGAAGACACCCCGACCAGGGGAGCAATCAGCCCCAGCATTTT. The J gene is TRBJ1-5, the V gene TRBV19; possibly TRBD1 for D (6 bases). This CDR3 contains 18 residues. Per germline, CDR1 LNHDA and CDR2 SQIVND (reference sequence). Trimming pared 8 bases from V and 1 base from J, leaving 24 bases between. The whole variable domain, filled in from reference TRBV19 and TRBJ1-5, reads DGGITQSPKYLFRKEGQNVTLSCEQNLNHDAMYWYRQDPGQGLRLIYYSQIVNDFQKGDIAEGYSVSREKKESFPLTVTSAQKNPTAFYLCASRGRHPDQGSNQPQHFGDGTRLSIL.

The chain carries TRBV12-5 and TRBJ1-2; maybe TRBD1 (5 bases). The CDR3 consists of 12 residues. Germline CDR1 LGHNT, CDR2 FRNRAP. V lost 7 bases to trimming and J lost 6 bases, with 12 bases between them. The CDR3 region is CASVEGLNGYTF. The CDR3 nucleotides read TGTGCTAGTGTTGAGGGACTTAATGGCTACACCTTC.

The chain links TRBV7-8 to TRBJ1-5, with D perhaps matching TRBD1 (6 bases). V lost 5 bases and J 0 bases, leaving 14 bases between the germline ends. This CDR3 is built from 16 residues. Germline CDR1 is SGHVS and CDR2 is FQNEAQ. The CDR3 coding sequence is TGTGCCAGCAGCCCGGACAGCCAATATAGCAATCAGCCCCAGCATTTT. Translated: CASSPDSQYSNQPQHF.